This T cell receptor (beta chain) was profiled in a study of CD8 T cells in Susac syndrome. This CDR3 region has 15 residues. With 4 bases removed from V and 1 base from J, the gap between germline ends came to 10 bases. Germline CDR1 is LGHDT and CDR2 is YNNKEL (reference sequence). A quantity of about 0.45 to 1 ug RNA underwent reverse transcription using random hexamers. The amplification used immunoSEQ multiplex PCR on TCR beta CDR3; it spanned 54 Vbeta and 13 Jbeta. MiXCR, run by TCRdb on the immunoSEQ multiplex PCR reads, gives a single entry per CDR3 protein. The sample has approximately 200,000 distinct CDR3 sequences, about 95% seen once. TEMRA cells were FACS-enriched, and CD8+ and CD4+ T cells were isolated negatively.

The TCR sequence derives from a human donor with multiple sclerosis. The chain has TRBV3-1 and TRBJ2-2, with unresolved D. The specimen sequenced was CD4+ T cells from PBMCs. DNA of the CDR3: TGTGCCAGCAGCCCTGGGTGGAAGAACACCGGGGAGCTGTTTTTT. Amino acid sequence: CASSPGWKNTGELFF.